This is a list of T cell receptor beta chains from one sample in a study of cytomegalovirus exposure and HLA in healthy donors. The method was immunoSEQ multiplex PCR; TCRdb's version includes in-frame clones alone and lacks a portion of them. Of some 200,000 clones in the sample, 80% to 85% were seen once. The sample comprised PBMCs. These receptors were obtained from a man aged 45-65 years in good health and CMV-seronegative. CDR3s include the opening cysteine and the closing phenylalanine or tryptophan.

V	J	CDR3
TRBV5-6	TRBJ2-5	CASSYPGQGTETQYF
TRBV7-2	TRBJ1-2	CASSLGTGGAGYGYTF
TRBV7-9	TRBJ1-2	CASSQDRGREGYTF
TRBV5-1	TRBJ2-5	CASSFTIQETQYF
TRBV6-5	TRBJ1-1	CASRRGGGNTEAFF
TRBV9	TRBJ2-5	CASSVGVADQETQYF
TRBV6-5	TRBJ2-7	CATLRASGSVYEQYF
TRBV27	TRBJ1-6	CASSPPGQPRSPLHF
TRBV7-8	TRBJ2-5	CASSLGDRGFQETQYF
TRBV6-1	TRBJ1-1	CASSDLVNRADTEAFF
TRBV7-9	TRBJ1-2	CASNYREGGYTF
TRBV6-5	TRBJ1-3	CASSEGSGNTIYF
TRBV12-5	TRBJ2-3	CASGQNSGSTDTQYF
TRBV5-4	TRBJ2-1	CASSLAGASGRNEQFF
TRBV29-1	TRBJ2-2	CSVPSGGALHTGELFF
TRBV15	TRBJ2-5	CATSRDMGGHQETQYF
TRBV19	TRBJ2-5	CASSIQIQETQYF
TRBV5-6	TRBJ2-2	CASSSPNGDTGELFF
TRBV29-1	TRBJ2-7	CSVEAASGGPYEQYF
TRBV25-1	.	CASSVGTGIHYEQYF
TRBV27	TRBJ2-2	CASRTRVIANTGELFF
TRBV7-9	TRBJ2-7	CASSPEVYEQYF
TRBV7-8	TRBJ2-1	CASSLRSGTSYNEQFF
TRBV4-3	TRBJ2-5	CASSQGLAWETQYF
TRBV4-3	TRBJ2-4	CASSGGTGPANPNIQYF
TRBV7-9	TRBJ2-2	CASSPPGSVGTGELFF
TRBV7-9	TRBJ1-3	CASRMEGADTIYF
TRBV7-2	TRBJ2-5	CASNRGGVEETQYF
TRBV19	TRBJ2-2	CASSIGDYQNTGELFF
TRBV6-1	TRBJ1-2	CASRLMSYGYTF